The 27 T cell receptor beta chains in this list originate from one sample, sequenced in a study of blood T cell repertoires in COVID-19. This table comes from immunoSEQ multiplex PCR, and its TCRdb copy is limited to in-frame clones, with some not included. The table lists 95,000 to 120,000 clones, more than 80% of them singletons. Sequenced sample: peripheral blood. The receptors derive from a woman aged 60 to 75 with COVID-19, enrolled during active disease.

V usage is TRBV7-2 and J usage is TRBJ1-2; possibly TRBD1 for D (6 bases). CDR1 SGHTA and CDR2 FQGNSA come from the germline V gene. Trimming shortened V by 4 bases and J by 1 base, and 10 bases separated the two germline ends. This CDR3 comprises 14 residues. The chain's CDR3 is CASSWDIDNYGYTF. CDR3 sequence (DNA): TGTGCCAGCAGCTGGGACATAGATAACTATGGCTACACCTTC.

As concerns this clone: Other DNA variants within this sample encode the same CDR3. V and J are TRBV2 and TRBJ2-7; TRBD1 matches at 8 bases. Germline CDR1 SNHLY, CDR2 FYNNEI. This CDR3 spans 14 amino acids. The ends lost 3 bases at V and 3 bases at J; junction bases unmatched: 4. The CDR3 region has the DNA TGTGCCAGCAGTGATGGACAGGGCGTCTACGAGCAGTACTTC. This encodes CASSDGQGVYEQYF.

The chain employs TRBV27 and TRBJ1-6, with 7 bases fitting TRBD1. The germline V gene has CDR1 MNHEY and CDR2 SMNVEV (reference sequence). Trimming cost V 5 bases and J 8 bases; bases outside gene matches: 12. The CDR3 length is 16 residues. In DNA, the CDR3 is TGTGCCAGCAGTGCTAAGTCCGGGACAGCCTATTCACCCCTCCACTTT. Amino acids: CASSAKSGTAYSPLHF.

This clone was observed at least ten times. The J gene is TRBJ2-2, the V gene TRBV10-2; 10 nucleotides agree with TRBD2. Germline V gene data show CDR1 as WSHSY and CDR2 as SAAADI. V gave up 4 bases and J gave up 3 bases; unmatched junction bases: 11. CDR3 size: 18 residues. The CDR3 nucleotides are TGCGCCAGCAGTGCAGAGCGGGGGGGCTCGGTTTACACCGGGGAGCTGTTTTTT. This codes for CASSAERGGSVYTGELFF.

CDR3 DNA: TGTGCCAGCAGCTTAGTAGGAGCGGGGGGAGAGACCCAGTACTTC. Its protein is CASSLVGAGGETQYF. The V gene is TRBV7-8, the J gene TRBJ2-5; 9 bases align to TRBD2. The germline V gene has CDR1 SGHVS and CDR2 FQNEAQ. Germline trimming cut 1 base from V and 4 bases from J; bases unmatched to any gene: 4. The CDR3 is 15 residues long.

This clone was counted between two and nine times. The chain combines TRBV7-9 with TRBJ2-5; D not resolved. Trimming took 6 bases from V and 7 from J, leaving 21 bases between them. The CDR3 is 15 amino acids. Germline V CDR1 and CDR2: SEHNR, FQNEAQ (reference sequence). DNA of the CDR3: TGTGCCAGCAGTCCTCCTTACCGGGTAGGAGTGACCCAGTACTTC. Protein: CASSPPYRVGVTQYF.

V gene TRBV9 combines with J gene TRBJ1-2; 7 positions match TRBD1. This CDR3 region has 12 residues. Germline trimming cut 5 bases from V and 4 bases from J; bases unmatched to any gene: 2. Germline V gene sequence: CDR1 SGDLS, CDR2 YYNGEE. CDR3 DNA: TGTGCCAGCAGTGACAGGGTCTATGGCTACACCTTC. Encoded protein: CASSDRVYGYTF.

In regard to this clone: At one boundary the junction diverges from the germline segment, which might be a read error. This chain uses TRBV30 with TRBJ2-7, with 9 nucleotides matching TRBD1. CDR3 size: 11 residues. The germline V gene has CDR1 GTSNPN and CDR2 SVGIG (reference sequence). CDR3 DNA: TGTGCCTGGAGCCAGGACAGGGGTCGGCACTTC. Its translation: CAWSQDRGRHF. The full variable domain, with the rest looked up from reference TRBV30 and TRBJ2-7, is SQTIHQWPATLVQPVGSPLSLECTVEGTSNPNLYWYRQAAGRGLQLLFYSVGIGQISSEVPQNLSASRPQDRQFILSSKKLLLSDSGFYLCAWSQDRGRHFGPGTRLTVT.

In its sample, this clone was seen many times. V gene TRBV27 combines with J gene TRBJ1-5; TRBD1 aligns across 10 bases. The CDR3 extends over 17 amino acids. Germline assignment: CDR1 MNHEY and CDR2 SMNVEV (reference sequence). The J segment lost 3 bases and the V segment lost 2 bases, leaving 7 bases of the junction unmatched. DNA for the CDR3: TGTGCCAGCAGTTTAGAGGGACAGGGGTTTGTCAATCAGCCCCAGCATTTT. This translates into CASSLEGQGFVNQPQHF.

The chain employs TRBV19 and TRBJ1-3; no firm D call. The CDR3 totals 16 residues. V was clipped by 3 bases and J by 0 bases, with 12 bases between them. CDR1 is LNHDA and CDR2 is SQIVND in the germline V gene (reference sequence). CDR3 sequence reads: CASSIPLSLSGNTIYF. CDR3 nucleotide sequence: TGTGCCAGTAGTATTCCCCTCTCCCTCTCTGGAAACACCATATATTTT.

This clone was seen once. The chain has TRBV27 and TRBJ1-2, with TRBD1 as a possible D gene (6 bases). This CDR3 spans 13 amino acids. Germline V gene sequence: CDR1 MNHEY, CDR2 SMNVEV (reference sequence). V lost 3 bases and J lost 7, with 12 bases in between. The CDR3 region has the DNA TGTGCCAGCAGTTTTGCGGGGGCGCTTGGCTACACCTTC. Its translation: CASSFAGALGYTF.

V is TRBV10-3 and J is TRBJ1-2, with 7 bases matching TRBD1. Trimming took 8 bases from V and 2 from J; bases not matched to a gene: 5. Germline assignment: CDR1 ENHRY and CDR2 SYGVKD. The length of the CDR3 is 13 residues. Here the CDR3 DNA reads TGTGCCATCGGACTGGGACAGAACTATGGCTACACCTTC. This translates into CAIGLGQNYGYTF.

The chain couples TRBV5-1 to TRBJ2-2; 9 bases match TRBD1. V was clipped by 5 bases and J by 1 base; unmatched bases: 6. CDR1 SGHRS and CDR2 YFSETQ come from the germline V gene. The CDR3 loop spans 16 amino acids. The CDR3 sequence is CASSRGDRENTGELFF. CDR3 DNA: TGCGCCAGCAGTAGGGGGGACAGGGAGAACACCGGGGAGCTGTTTTTT.

The genes are TRBV7-2 and TRBJ1-5, with a possible D match to TRBD1 (6 bases). Trimming removed 5 bases at V and 6 bases at J, with 20 bases between. Germline-derived CDR1 and CDR2 are SGHTA and FQGNSA. The CDR3 is 16 residues long. CDR3 in DNA: TGTGCCAGCAGCGGTCCCGGGACATCCTCCGGTCAGCCCCAGCATTTT. Protein product: CASSGPGTSSGQPQHF.

The gene calls are TRBV5-1 and TRBJ1-2; D unresolved. Deletions cut 0 bases from V and 2 bases from J, with 14 bases between. Germline V CDR1 and CDR2: SGHRS, YFSETQ. This CDR3 has 16 amino acids. In DNA, the CDR3 is TGCGCCAGCAGCTTGGCCGCGAGTTCGTTCAACTATGGCTACACCTTC. Its protein product is CASSLAASSFNYGYTF.

The chain couples TRBV5-1 to TRBJ2-2, with D tentatively TRBD2 (6 bases). The CDR3 runs to 14 residues. CDR1 is SGHRS and CDR2 is YFSETQ in the germline V gene. Trimming stripped 5 bases from V and 2 bases from J, with 10 bases between. The CDR3 DNA reads as TGCGCCAGCAGGGAGGGACTCAACACCGGGGAGCTGTTTTTT. This translates into CASREGLNTGELFF. Full variable domain (outside the CDR3, taken from reference TRBV5-1 and TRBJ2-2): KAGVTQTPRYLIKTRGQQVTLSCSPISGHRSVSWYQQTPGQGLQFLFEYFSETQRNKGNFPGRFSGRQFSNSRSEMNVSTLELGDSALYLCASREGLNTGELFFGEGSRLTVL.

The chain employs TRBV24-1 and TRBJ1-5; TRBD1 matches at 9 bases. There are 16 residues in the CDR3. J gave up 1 base and V 3 bases, and 3 bases lay outside the gene matches. Germline V gene lookup returns CDR1 KGHDR and CDR2 SFDVKD. CDR3 region: CATSDRTGESNQPQHF. As DNA, the CDR3 is TGTGCCACCAGTGATCGGACAGGGGAGAGCAATCAGCCCCAGCATTTT.

With respect to this clone: The same CDR3 arises from other DNA sequences in this sample as well. The chain is built from TRBV5-1 and TRBJ2-5; D ambiguous. Trimming removed 0 bases at V and 5 bases at J, with 5 bases between. This CDR3 is 12 amino acids long. Germline loops: CDR1 SGHRS, CDR2 YFSETQ. CDR3 region: CASSLVSETQYF. In DNA, the CDR3 is TGCGCCAGCAGCTTGGTCTCCGAGACCCAGTACTTC.

The CDR3 coding sequence is TGTGCCAGCAGCTTGGCGGGTCTCTCCTACGAGCAGTACTTC. It yields the protein CASSLAGLSYEQYF. V gene TRBV11-1 combines with J gene TRBJ2-7; tentative D call: TRBD2 (5 bases). The CDR3 loop spans 14 amino acids. Per the germline V gene, CDR1 is SGHAT and CDR2 is FQDESV (reference sequence). Trimming pared 3 bases from V and 0 bases from J, leaving 9 bases between.

This chain joins TRBV7-3 and TRBJ2-1; 10 bases agree with TRBD1. The germline gives CDR1 SGHTA, CDR2 FQGTGA. The CDR3 contains 16 residues. With V trimmed by 4 bases and J by 7 bases, 10 bases remained unmatched. The CDR3 DNA reads as TGTGCCAGCAGCTCCCTCGGGACAGGGGTTGAAAATGAGCAGTTCTTC. It codes for CASSSLGTGVENEQFF.

The sample holds one count of this clone. V is TRBV4-3 and J is TRBJ1-2; D is uncertain. Germline lookup yields CDR1 LGHNA and CDR2 YSLEER. There are 16 residues in the CDR3. V was cut by 0 bases and J by 5 bases, with 16 bases left in between. The CDR3 spells CASSQDSYPDPYGYTF. For the CDR3, the DNA is TGCGCCAGCAGCCAAGATTCCTACCCCGATCCTTATGGCTACACCTTC.

The genes are TRBV11-3 and TRBJ2-7; TRBD1 is a possible D gene (7 bases). V gave up 1 base and J gave up 6 bases, with 16 bases separating them. CDR3 length: 15 residues. From germline, CDR1 is SGHNT and CDR2 YENEEA. Written as DNA, the CDR3 is TGTGCCAGCAGCTTAGGTACAGGGGACGGGGGCGAGCAGTACTTC. As protein: CASSLGTGDGGEQYF.

The chain carries TRBV5-1 and TRBJ1-2, with TRBD1 as a possible D gene (6 bases). Germline values: CDR1 SGHRS, CDR2 YFSETQ. This CDR3 comprises 13 residues. V was cut by 3 bases and J by 6 bases, with 12 bases left in between. This CDR3 is CASSSQGTDGYTF. In nucleotides, the CDR3 is TGCGCCAGCAGCTCACAGGGAACCGATGGCTACACCTTC.

The chain uses TRBV6-5 and TRBJ2-5; the D gene is possibly TRBD1 (6 bases). The V end lost 4 bases, the J end lost 5 bases, and 14 bases lay between the germline ends. This CDR3 has 14 amino acids. Germline lookup yields CDR1 MNHEY and CDR2 SVGAGI. The CDR3 sequence is CASSLGAAQETQYF. In DNA, the CDR3 is TGTGCCAGCAGTTTGGGGGCAGCGCAGGAGACCCAGTACTTC.

The rearrangement links TRBV7-2 to TRBJ1-5; 9 bases are a match to TRBD1. V dropped 1 base and J dropped 6; count of bases not matched to a gene: 7. Per germline, CDR1 SGHTA and CDR2 FQGNSA. This CDR3 has 16 amino acids. Written as DNA, the CDR3 is TGTGCCAGCAGCTTAGATTCCAGACAGGGGGGTCAGCCCCAGCATTTT. Amino acids: CASSLDSRQGGQPQHF.

In this sample, this clone turned up once. The rearrangement joins TRBV7-3 to TRBJ1-2; possibly TRBD1 for D (6 bases). Germline CDR1 and CDR2: SGHTA and FQGTGA. V lost 5 bases and J lost 7, with 14 bases in between. The CDR3 spans 13 residues. Here the CDR3 DNA reads TGTGCCAGCAGCGAAACAGGGTCGAGTGGCTACACCTTC. This codes for CASSETGSSGYTF. Drawing the rest from reference TRBV7-3 and TRBJ1-2, the complete variable domain is GAGVSQTPSNKVTEKGKYVELRCDPISGHTALYWYRQSLGQGPEFLIYFQGTGAADDSGLPNDRFFAVRPEGSVSTLKIQRTERGDSAVYLCASSETGSSGYTFGSGTRLTVV.

This clone was detected only a few times. The chain couples TRBV18 to TRBJ1-4, with no clear D. V was trimmed by 1 base and J by 8 bases, leaving 11 bases between them. The CDR3 runs to 14 residues. The V gene's germline CDR1 is KGHSH and CDR2 LQKENI. CDR3 residues: CASSPRSGREKLFF. The CDR3 DNA follows: TGTGCCAGCTCACCACGGTCGGGTAGGGAAAAACTGTTTTTT.